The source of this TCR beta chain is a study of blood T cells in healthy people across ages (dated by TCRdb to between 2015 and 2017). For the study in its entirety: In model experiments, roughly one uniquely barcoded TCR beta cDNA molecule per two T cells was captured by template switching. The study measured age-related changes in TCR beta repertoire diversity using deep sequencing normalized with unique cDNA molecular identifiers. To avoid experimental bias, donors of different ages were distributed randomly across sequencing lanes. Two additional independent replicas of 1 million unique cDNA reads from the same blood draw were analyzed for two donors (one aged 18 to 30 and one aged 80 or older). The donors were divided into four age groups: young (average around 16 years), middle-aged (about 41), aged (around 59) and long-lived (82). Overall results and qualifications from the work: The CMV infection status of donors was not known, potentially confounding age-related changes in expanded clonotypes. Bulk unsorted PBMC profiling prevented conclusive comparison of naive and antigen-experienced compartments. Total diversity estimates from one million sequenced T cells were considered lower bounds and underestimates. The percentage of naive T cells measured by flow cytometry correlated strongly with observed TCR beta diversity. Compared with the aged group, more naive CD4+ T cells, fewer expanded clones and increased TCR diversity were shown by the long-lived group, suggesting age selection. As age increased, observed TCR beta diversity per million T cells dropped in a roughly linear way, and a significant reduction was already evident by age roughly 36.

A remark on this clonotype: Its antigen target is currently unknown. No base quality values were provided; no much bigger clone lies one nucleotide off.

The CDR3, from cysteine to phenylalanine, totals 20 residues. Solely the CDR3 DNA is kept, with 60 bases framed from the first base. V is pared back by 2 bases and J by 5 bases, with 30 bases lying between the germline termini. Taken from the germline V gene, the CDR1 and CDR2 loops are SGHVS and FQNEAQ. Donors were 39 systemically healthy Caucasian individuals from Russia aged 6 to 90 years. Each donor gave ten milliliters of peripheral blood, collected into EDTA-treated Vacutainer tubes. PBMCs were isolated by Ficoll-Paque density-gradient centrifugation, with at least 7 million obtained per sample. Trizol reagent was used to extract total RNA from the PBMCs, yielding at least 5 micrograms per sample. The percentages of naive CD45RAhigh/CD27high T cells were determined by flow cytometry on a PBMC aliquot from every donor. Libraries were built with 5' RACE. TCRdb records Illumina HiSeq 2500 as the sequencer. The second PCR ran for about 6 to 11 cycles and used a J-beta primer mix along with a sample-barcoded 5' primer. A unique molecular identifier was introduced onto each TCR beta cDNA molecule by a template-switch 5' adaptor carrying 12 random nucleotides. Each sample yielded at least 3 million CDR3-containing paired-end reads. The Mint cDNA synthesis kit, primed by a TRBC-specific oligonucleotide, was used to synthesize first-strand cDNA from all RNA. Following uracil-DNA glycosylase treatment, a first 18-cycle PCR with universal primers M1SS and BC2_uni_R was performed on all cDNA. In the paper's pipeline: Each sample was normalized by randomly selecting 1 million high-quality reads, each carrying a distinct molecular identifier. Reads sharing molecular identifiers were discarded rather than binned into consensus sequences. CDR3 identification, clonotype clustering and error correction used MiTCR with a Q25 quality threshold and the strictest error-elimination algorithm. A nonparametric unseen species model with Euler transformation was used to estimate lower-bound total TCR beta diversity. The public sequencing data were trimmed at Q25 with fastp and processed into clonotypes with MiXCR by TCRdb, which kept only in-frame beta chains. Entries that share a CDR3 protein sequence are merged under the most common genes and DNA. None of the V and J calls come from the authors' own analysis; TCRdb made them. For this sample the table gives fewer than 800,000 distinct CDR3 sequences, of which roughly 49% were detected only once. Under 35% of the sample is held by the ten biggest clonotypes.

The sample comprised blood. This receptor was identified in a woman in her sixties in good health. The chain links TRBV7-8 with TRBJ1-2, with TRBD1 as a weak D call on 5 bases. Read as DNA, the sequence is TGTGCCAGCAGCTTAACCGGGACGAAAAATTCCGCGAGCGTAATATATGGCTACACCTTC. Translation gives CASSLTGTKNSASVIYGYTF.